The present TCR beta chain was sequenced within a study of regulatory dendritic cells for organ transplantation. Clones were read by immunoSEQ multiplex PCR, and TCRdb kept only the in-frame ones, dropping some. The table lists 22,000 or so clones, about 70% of them singletons. Germline CDR1 is SGHNT and CDR2 is YYREEE (reference sequence). The CDR3 contains 15 residues. The germline V and J ends were trimmed by 4 bases and 6 bases, with 19 bases remaining between them. This receptor was identified in a human donor in good health. The sample was memory CD4+ T cells from blood. The subset denotes: CD45RO+ memory T cells. V and J are TRBV5-4 and TRBJ2-5; perhaps TRBD1 as D (6 bases). The CDR3 reads CASSRGGDRRQTQYF. CDR3 nucleotides: TGTGCCAGCAGCCGAGGAGGCGACAGGCGTCAGACCCAGTACTTC.